Here is one T cell receptor (beta chain) with its context. This clone was found once. No antigen is known for it. There are no base qualities to consult, and no much larger clone falls within one base. CD8 naive samples consisted of CD45RO-negative cells that were positively selected for CCR7, yielding a CD45RA+CCR7+ population without TemRA cells. Healthy HIV-negative adults with no recently reported acute infections or vaccinations were included as donors. Every donor was a Caucasian adult residing in Nashville, Tennessee, USA. After blood collection by leukapheresis, PBMCs were isolated using Ficoll-Histopaque density gradient centrifugation and then cryopreserved in the vapor phase of liquid nitrogen. Analytical flow cytometry was used to check the purity and quantity of every magnetically sorted T cell population. Genomic DNA was isolated from each sorted fraction and quantified by UV absorbance on a Nanodrop 2000c.

Using the deep immunoSEQ assay, multiplex PCR amplified TCR CDR3 regions from genomic DNA. Extracted genomic DNA from each cell subset was distributed evenly across all wells of several immunoSEQ 96-well plates, and each plate was treated as a replicate. For sorted subsets, around 0.2 ug of genomic DNA, equivalent to 25,000 to 35,000 T cell genomes, went into each replicate PCR. The purified libraries were quantified using a Qubit 3.0 fluorometer, sized with a Bioanalyzer 2100, and then quantified again using the KAPA Library Quantification kit. Every immunoSEQ 96-well plate was sequenced on a dedicated single-read 150-cycle Illumina NextSeq 550 flow cell. The source study handled its data this way. Because the immunoSEQ output included only junctional sequences and no quality scores, the filtering could not be the same as the filtering used for full-length reads. Sequences were annotated with PyIR, a Python wrapper for IgBLAST v1.9, using IMGT germline references to assign V/J genes and CDR3. Reads were removed for weak V/J assignments (E-value above 1e-6), missing CDR3, stop codons, out-of-frame junctions, or ambiguous translated residues. V3J clonotypes were defined as sequences sharing the same inferred V gene, J gene, and CDR3 amino acid sequence. To compute the percentage overlap between repertoires, the number of shared unique clonotypes was divided by the size of the smaller repertoire. Repertoire richness was assessed with RTK rarefaction, the Chao1 estimator, and Recon v2.1 estimates of unobserved clonotypes. OLGA was used to compute generation probabilities for all TCRbeta clonotypes that the gDNA method yielded from a few donors. Not all clones reach the TCRdb copy of this immuneACCESS table, which keeps in-frame sequences only. Checked studies attribute under half of the gap to unresolved V genes and leave the rest unexplained. V and J calls plus clone size are reproduced from that table; the DNA served to infer D and trimming. This sample is represented by 1.5 million to 2.5 million clones; roughly 95% of them were singletons. The ten biggest clones cover 1.2% of the sample.

The data derive from a study of shared clonotypes between healthy human individuals (dated by TCRdb to between 2020 and 2021). For context, the study as a whole: The cohort included three men and a couple of women between 18 and 49 years of age. For each donor, CD4 naive and CD4 memory were each given three plates, CD8 naive was given two plates, and CD8 memory was given one plate. To estimate repertoire size and how much clonotype sharing occurs between individuals, the study deeply sequenced the blood TCR repertoires of several healthy adults. To increase sequencing depth and limit assay-specific biases, different laboratories used diverse techniques to prepare libraries and sequence TCR repertoires. Each donor's leukapheresis produced roughly between about 0.8 and 10 billion PBMCs. The research as a whole found: Compared with non-shared clonotypes, the clonotypes found in all four sorted-subset donors had higher generation probabilities. Sampling was restricted to blood, and TCR repertoires in tissues likely differ from the TCR repertoires found in blood. Across a few donors, around 5% of naive CD4, roughly 3.5% of naive CD8, approximately 2.5% of memory CD4, and roughly 0.4% of memory CD8 clonotypes were shared. The small number of donors limited the genetic and exposure-history diversity represented. Based on pairwise subsampling, the degree of clonotype sharing among donors was expected to be affected by sequencing depth. Rarefaction of sorted-subset datasets indicated incomplete sequencing despite the large sequencing depth. Naive subsets generally had larger estimated clonotype richness than memory subsets.

CDR1 and CDR2, per the germline V gene (reference sequence), are WNHNN and SYGVQD. The CDR3 contains 15 residues, cysteine and phenylalanine counted. The only DNA kept is the CDR3, 45 bases in frame from the first base. The germline V and J ends show losses of 3 bases and 6 bases respectively, and no gene match explains 11 bases of the junction. Input material: naive CD8+ T cells sorted from blood. This sample's cell subset or site label indicates: CD45RA+CCR7+. Rearrangement joined TRBV10-1 to TRBJ2-7, with 7 bases aligning to TRBD2. This TCR was recovered from a man aged 18 to 30 in good health. The DNA reads TGCGCCAGCAGTGAAATCGGGCGGGAGAGTCCCGAGCAGTACTTC. Translated, this is CASSEIGRESPEQYF.